The 26 T cell receptor beta chains listed next were all sequenced from one sample in a study of blood T cells in healthy people across ages (dated by TCRdb to about 2015). The method behind the library was 5' RACE. TCRdb names Illumina HiSeq 2500 as the instrument used. A second PCR of about 6 to 11 cycles was performed with a sample-barcoded 5' primer and a J-beta primer mix. The public reads were run again by TCRdb, first through fastp at Q25 and then through MiXCR, and only productive beta chains were kept. CDR3 protein duplicates are merged, each entry listing the most common genes and DNA. The sample data list roughly 1.6 million distinct CDR3 sequences, and approximately 32% of these were observed just once. Around 11% of the sample comes from the top ten. Sequenced material: blood. Source of these receptors: a woman younger than 45 in good health.

The V and J genes are TRBV5-5 and TRBJ2-1; 9 nucleotides match TRBD2. This CDR3 has 16 residues. V shed 4 bases, J shed 2 bases, and the junction held 7 bases outside the gene matches. Germline CDR1 reads SGHKS; CDR2 reads YYEKEE (reference sequence). The DNA of the CDR3 is TGTGCCAGCAGCCCCCGGGCTAGCGGGACCTACAATGAGCAGTTCTTC. Amino acids: CASSPRASGTYNEQFF. Supplemented by reference TRBV5-5 and TRBJ2-1, the full variable domain reads DAGVTQSPTHLIKTRGQQVTLRCSPISGHKSVSWYQQVLGQGPQFIFQYYEKEERGRGNFPDRFSARQFPNYSSELNVNALLLGDSALYLCASSPRASGTYNEQFFGPGTRLTVL.

This clonotype was seen a handful of times. The chain is built from TRBV20-1 and TRBJ2-3; tentatively, D is TRBD2 (7 bases). The V end lost 4 bases, the J end lost 4 bases, and 18 bases lay between the germline ends. CDR3 size: 15 residues. CDR1 and CDR2 (germline): DFQATT, SNEGSKA (reference sequence). The CDR3 bases are TGCAGTGCTACTTTGTGGGGGGGCCAAGCAGATACGCAGTATTTT. Translation: CSATLWGGQADTQYF.

The chain employs TRBV9 and TRBJ2-1; 10 nucleotides align to TRBD1. The CDR3 is 16 amino acids. The trim removed 3 bases at V and 4 bases at J, leaving 7 bases unmatched. The germline gives CDR1 SGDLS, CDR2 YYNGEE. CDR3 sequence (DNA): TGTGCCAGCAGCGCTCGGGGACAGGGGTCGTACAATGAGCAGTTCTTC. Protein: CASSARGQGSYNEQFF.

V usage is TRBV20-1 and J usage is TRBJ2-7; TRBD2 matches 15 bases. Losses at the gene ends were 4 bases for V and 1 base for J; bases not matched to a gene: 8. The length of the CDR3 is 17 residues. The germline V gene encodes CDR1 DFQATT and CDR2 SNEGSKA (reference sequence). The CDR3 reads CSAKTGLAGGWSYEQYF. The CDR3 DNA reads as TGCAGTGCTAAAACGGGACTAGCGGGGGGCTGGTCCTACGAGCAGTACTTC.

This clonotype is a singleton in its sample. V usage is TRBV7-6 and J usage is TRBJ1-2; tentative D call: TRBD1 (5 bases). V was clipped by 3 bases and J by 4 bases, with 21 bases between them. Germline CDR1 and CDR2: SGHVS and FNYEAQ. The CDR3 covers 17 residues. The CDR3 DNA is TGTGCCAGCAGCTTGGGGACCTCGACGTTGGAGGGCTATGGCTACACCTTC. Its protein product is CASSLGTSTLEGYGYTF.

CDR3: CSARDPGGRWKTQYF. The CDR3 DNA follows: TGCAGTGCTAGAGATCCGGGGGGGAGATGGAAGACCCAGTACTTC. The J gene is TRBJ2-5, the V gene TRBV20-1, with 8 bases aligning to TRBD2. Germline V gives CDR1 DFQATT, CDR2 SNEGSKA (reference sequence). V was pared by 0 bases and J by 6 bases, with 9 bases of the junction left unmatched. CDR3 length: 15 amino acids.

The chain couples TRBV7-2 to TRBJ2-1; TRBD2 matches at 7 bases. Per the germline V gene, CDR1 is SGHTA and CDR2 is FQGNSA. The CDR3 is 17 amino acids. V gave up 3 bases and J gave up 0 bases; unmatched junction bases: 8. The CDR3 sequence is CASSFYSGSVSYNEQFF. CDR3 nucleotides: TGTGCCAGCAGCTTCTATAGCGGGTCCGTCTCCTACAATGAGCAGTTCTTC.

The chain links TRBV27 to TRBJ2-7; the match to TRBD2 covers 9 bases. Trimming cost V 8 bases and J 4 bases; bases outside gene matches: 9. CDR1 is MNHEY and CDR2 is SMNVEV in the germline V gene (reference sequence). This CDR3 spans 14 amino acids. The CDR3 loop reads CASSMRGGPYEQYF. The CDR3 DNA reads as TGTGCCAGCTCCATGCGGGGGGGCCCGTACGAGCAGTACTTC.

This sequence joins TRBV5-1 and TRBJ2-1, with a weak D call TRBD1 (5 bases). CDR3 length: 11 residues. Germline loops: CDR1 SGHRS, CDR2 YFSETQ. V was trimmed by 4 bases and J by 12 bases, leaving 11 bases between them. The CDR3 is CASSNGRAQFF. CDR3 in DNA: TGCGCCAGCAGCAACGGCAGGGCGCAGTTCTTC.

A few counts support this clonotype. The V call is TRBV4-1, the J call TRBJ2-3; D uncertain. The ends were cut back, 0 bases at V and 0 bases at J, with 7 bases in the middle. Germline CDR1 and CDR2: MGHRA and YSYEKL. This CDR3 contains 15 residues. CDR3 DNA sequence: TGCGCCAGCAGCCAAGAGCCGTATAGCACAGATACGCAGTATTTT. It encodes CASSQEPYSTDTQYF.

A few counts support this clonotype. V usage is TRBV20-1 and J usage is TRBJ1-2, with D tentatively TRBD1 (5 bases). In germline, CDR1 is DFQATT, CDR2 SNEGSKA (reference sequence). This CDR3 has 14 amino acids. The ends were cut back, 0 bases at V and 3 bases at J, with 11 bases in the middle. The CDR3 region has the DNA TGCAGTGCTAGAGATTTGACAGAGCACTATGGCTACACCTTC. Its translation is CSARDLTEHYGYTF.

This clonotype was counted a few times. The chain employs TRBV28 and TRBJ2-1; 7 bases line up with TRBD1. The V gene end was trimmed by 9 bases and the J gene end by 2 bases; junction bases not matched to a gene: 7. The CDR3 has 14 amino acids. Germline CDR1 reads MDHEN; CDR2 reads SYDVKM. CDR3 protein: CARDRDSPYNEQFF. As DNA, the CDR3 is TGTGCCAGAGACCGGGACAGTCCCTACAATGAGCAGTTCTTC.

The gene calls are TRBV7-9 and TRBJ1-4; no definite D call. There are 12 residues in the CDR3. Germline CDR1 is SEHNR and CDR2 is FQNEAQ (reference sequence). The ends were cut back, 3 bases at V and 8 bases at J, with 7 bases in the middle. CDR3 residues: CASSFDSEKLFF. In nucleotides, the CDR3 is TGTGCCAGCAGCTTCGATTCCGAAAAACTGTTTTTT.

This clonotype was counted once. With a much larger clone just one base away, this may be a read error. The chain recombines TRBV4-1 with TRBJ2-5; TRBD1 is a possible D gene (5 bases). Judging by the DNA end, TRBJ2-7 fits better; the J call may be wrong. Germline assignment: CDR1 MGHRA and CDR2 YSYEKL. The CDR3 consists of 15 residues. CDR3 in DNA: TGCGCCAGCAGCCAAGGTCCGAACAGGTCCCACGAGCAGTACTTC. Residues: CASSQGPNRSHEQYF.

The chain recombines TRBV5-1 with TRBJ1-4; 7 nucleotides line up with TRBD1. This CDR3 is built from 15 residues. Trimming at V came to 0 bases and at J to 3 bases, leaving 2 bases not matched to a gene. Germline V gives CDR1 SGHRS, CDR2 YFSETQ. CDR3 residues: CASSLDRGSNEKLFF. CDR3 DNA sequence: TGCGCCAGCAGCTTGGACAGGGGATCTAATGAAAAACTGTTTTTT.

In the case of this clonotype: A much larger clone is a single base away; this may be a read error. The rearrangement links TRBV28 to TRBJ2-4, with D unresolved. The J call may be incorrect, as the DNA end agrees better with TRBJ2-7. Germline CDR1 is MDHEN and CDR2 is SYDVKM. The CDR3 loop spans 12 amino acids. DNA of the CDR3: TGTGCCAGCGGCCCCCCCTTCTACGAGCAGTACTTC. It translates to CASGPPFYEQYF.

The chain employs TRBV9 and TRBJ2-5, with 7 bases matching TRBD2. The germline V gene has CDR1 SGDLS and CDR2 YYNGEE. V lost 0 bases to trimming and J lost 5 bases; unmatched junction nucleotides: 7. This CDR3 spans 15 amino acids. CDR3 loop: CASSVGRGGGETQYF. The CDR3 DNA sequence: TGTGCCAGCAGCGTAGGTCGCGGGGGTGGTGAGACCCAGTACTTC.

The chain combines TRBV27 with TRBJ1-2, with a possible D match to TRBD1 (6 bases). Trimming removed 7 bases from V and 2 bases from J, with 26 bases in between. Germline lookup yields CDR1 MNHEY and CDR2 SMNVEV (reference sequence). The CDR3 contains 18 residues. For the CDR3, the DNA is TGTGCCAGCATCCCAAGAGGGGGACACGCAACGGAGAACTATGGCTACACCTTC. This sequence encodes CASIPRGGHATENYGYTF.

This sequence joins TRBV7-9 and TRBJ2-5; D call uncertain. Matching the DNA end better, TRBJ2-7 makes the J call doubtful. The germline CDR1 and CDR2 sequences are SEHNR and FQNEAQ (reference sequence). This CDR3 contains 11 residues. CDR3 residues: CASSSSHEQYF. The CDR3 bases are TGTGCCAGCAGCTCATCCCACGAGCAGTACTTC.

CDR3 DNA sequence: TGTGCCAGCAGCCAGGGGGCAGCGGGAGTAGATAAGCAGTTCTTC. Protein sequence: CASSQGAAGVDKQFF. The chain employs TRBV9 and TRBJ2-1, with D perhaps given as TRBD1 or TRBD2 (8 bases each). From germline, CDR1 is SGDLS and CDR2 YYNGEE. The V end lost 4 bases, the J end lost 11 bases, and 22 bases lay between the germline ends. CDR3 size: 15 residues.

The J gene is TRBJ2-7, the V gene TRBV24-1; 13 positions match TRBD2. Trimming removed 2 bases from V and 4 bases from J; junction bases left unmatched: 4. This CDR3 is 16 amino acids long. Germline V gene data show CDR1 as KGHDR and CDR2 as SFDVKD. CDR3 amino acids: CATSDSRTSGSYEQYF. CDR3 nucleotides: TGTGCCACCAGTGATTCACGGACTAGCGGGAGTTACGAGCAGTACTTC.

This rearrangement joins TRBV4-2 to TRBJ2-5; D is unresolved. This CDR3 has 13 residues. The V end lost 0 bases, the J end lost 11 bases, and 13 bases lay between the germline ends. CDR1 is LGHNA and CDR2 is YNFKEQ in the germline V gene. The CDR3 DNA sequence: TGTGCCAGCAGCCAAGACTGGTTAAACGGGCAGTACTTC. Residues: CASSQDWLNGQYF.

This clonotype was detected only a few times. The chain has TRBV29-1 and TRBJ2-7; 7 bases line up with TRBD1. Germline trimming cut 7 bases from V and 0 bases from J; bases unmatched to any gene: 9. Germline V gene lookup returns CDR1 SQVTM and CDR2 ANQGSEA. The CDR3 contains 14 residues. The CDR3 region has the DNA TGCAGCGCCAAAGCTACAGGGGACTCCTACGAGCAGTACTTC. It codes for CSAKATGDSYEQYF.

This clonotype was recorded a few times. The rearrangement links TRBV28 to TRBJ1-4; maybe TRBD1 (6 bases). CDR3 length: 16 residues. Trimming took 3 bases from V and 9 from J, leaving 20 bases between them. Per germline, CDR1 MDHEN and CDR2 SYDVKM. CDR3 region: CASSLGAWEGGKKLFF. The CDR3 DNA is TGTGCCAGCAGTTTGGGGGCGTGGGAAGGAGGAAAAAAACTGTTTTTT. Variable domain in full (rest from reference TRBV28 and TRBJ1-4): DVKVTQSSRYLVKRTGEKVFLECVQDMDHENMFWYRQDPGLGLRLIYFSYDVKMKEKGDIPEGYSVSREKKERFSLILESASTNQTSMYLCASSLGAWEGGKKLFFGSGTQLSVL.

The chain employs TRBV28 and TRBJ2-7; no reliable D call. Germline CDR1 is MDHEN and CDR2 is SYDVKM. CDR3 length equals 14 residues. The V end was cut by 6 bases, the J end by 0 bases, with 12 bases between. The CDR3 loop reads CASRRWAGSYEQYF. In DNA, the CDR3 is TGTGCCAGCAGGCGGTGGGCAGGCTCCTACGAGCAGTACTTC.

The chain employs TRBV14 and TRBJ2-3; 9 bases are shared with TRBD2. The CDR3 runs to 18 residues. The J segment lost 2 bases and the V segment lost 1 base, leaving 10 bases of the junction unmatched. Germline lookup yields CDR1 SGHDN and CDR2 FVKESK. CDR3 protein: CASSQAHRLAVPTDTQYF. CDR3 coding DNA: TGTGCCAGCAGCCAAGCTCACCGACTAGCGGTCCCCACAGATACGCAGTATTTT.